Below are 12 T cell receptor beta chains sequenced from a single sample in a study of OX40 agonist ivuxolimab in advanced cancers. TCRdb keeps only in-frame clones here, not all; method: immunoSEQ multiplex PCR. The sample yields 70,000 to 95,000 clones, about 88% seen once. The sample here was CD4+ or CD8+ T cells sorted from blood, taken in a trial of the OX40 agonist ivuxolimab. The receptors derive from an adult with an advanced solid tumor such as melanoma, head and neck, liver or kidney cancer.

This clone was observed once. V gene TRBV5-6 combines with J gene TRBJ2-3, with D tentatively TRBD2 (6 bases). CDR1 is SGHDT and CDR2 is YYEEEE in the germline V gene. With 3 bases removed from V and 2 bases from J, the gap between germline ends came to 16 bases. The CDR3 totals 16 residues. The CDR3 sequence is CASSSEVGLNTDTQYF. The CDR3 nucleotides read TGTGCCAGCAGCTCCGAGGTGGGACTCAACACAGATACGCAGTATTTT.

The chain combines TRBV19 with TRBJ2-7, with D maybe TRBD1 (6 bases). Germline loops: CDR1 LNHDA, CDR2 SQIVND (reference sequence). The CDR3 is 16 amino acids. V lost 3 bases and J 0 bases, leaving 15 bases between the germline ends. Here the CDR3 DNA reads TGTGCCAGTAGTATTTACCTCACAGGGAGCTCCTACGAGCAGTACTTC. Protein sequence: CASSIYLTGSSYEQYF.

V is TRBV19 and J is TRBJ2-1; no clear D. The CDR3 is made up of 13 amino acids. From germline, CDR1 is LNHDA and CDR2 SQIVND (reference sequence). With 7 bases removed from V and 0 bases from J, the gap between germline ends came to 7 bases. The CDR3 sequence: CASTPNSYNEQFF. The CDR3 coding sequence is TGTGCCAGTACCCCCAACTCCTACAATGAGCAGTTCTTC.

The chain is built from TRBV30 and TRBJ1-1, with D hard to call. The ends were cut back, 4 bases at V and 3 bases at J, with 15 bases in the middle. Germline assignment: CDR1 GTSNPN and CDR2 SVGIG (reference sequence). The length of the CDR3 is 14 residues. CDR3 protein: CAWKERPSYTEAFF. The CDR3 region has the DNA TGTGCCTGGAAGGAAAGGCCCAGTTACACTGAAGCTTTCTTT. Full variable domain (remainder filled in from reference TRBV30 and TRBJ1-1): SQTIHQWPATLVQPVGSPLSLECTVEGTSNPNLYWYRQAAGRGLQLLFYSVGIGQISSEVPQNLSASRPQDRQFILSSKKLLLSDSGFYLCAWKERPSYTEAFFGQGTRLTVV.

This chain links TRBV6-5 with TRBJ2-7; D possibly corresponds to TRBD1 (5 bases). Germline V gene lookup returns CDR1 MNHEY and CDR2 SVGAGI. The length of the CDR3 is 13 residues. V was cut by 5 bases and J by 0 bases, with 8 bases left in between. CDR3 residues: CASSERGSYEQYF. In nucleotides, the CDR3 is TGTGCCAGCAGTGAAAGGGGCTCCTACGAGCAGTACTTC.

The rearrangement links TRBV28 to TRBJ1-1; TRBD1 is a possible D gene (5 bases). V dropped 5 bases and J dropped 8 bases, with 12 bases sitting between them. Germline-derived CDR1 and CDR2 are MDHEN and SYDVKM. The CDR3 has 12 residues. CDR3 residues: CASSHGTLEAFF. CDR3 nucleotides: TGTGCCAGCAGTCACGGGACGCTCGAAGCTTTCTTT.

Of note for this clone: A junction boundary mismatches the germline segment, possibly from a read error. The chain combines TRBV5-1 with TRBJ2-7; 7 bases map to TRBD1. The CDR3 is 15 amino acids. The V gene's germline CDR1 is SGHRS and CDR2 YFSETQ. CDR3 sequence: CASSLSALTGREQYF. DNA of the CDR3: TGTGCCAGCAGCCTGTCCGCTCTGACAGGGCGCGAGCAGTACTTC.

The chain links TRBV9 to TRBJ2-3, with 15 bases identical to TRBD2. The V gene's germline CDR1 is SGDLS and CDR2 YYNGEE. The V segment lost 0 bases and the J segment 10 bases; nucleotides outside the gene matches: 12. The CDR3 has 18 residues. CDR3 sequence (DNA): TGTGCCAGCAGCGTAGAGGGACTAGCGGGAGGCCCCCTTAATGCGCAGTATTTT. Translation: CASSVEGLAGGPLNAQYF. The full variable domain, in which reference TRBV9 and TRBJ2-3 provide the parts outside the CDR3, is DSGVTQTPKHLITATGQRVTLRCSPRSGDLSVYWYQQSLDQGLQFLIQYYNGEERAKGNILERFSAQQFPDLHSELNLSSLELGDSALYFCASSVEGLAGGPLNAQYFGPGTRLTVL.

V and J are TRBV6-5 and TRBJ1-1; D is possibly TRBD1 (6 bases). Germline CDR1 is MNHEY and CDR2 is SVGAGI. The CDR3 runs to 15 residues. The V end lost 2 bases, the J end lost 5 bases, and 15 bases lay between the germline ends. In DNA, the CDR3 is TGTGCCAGCAGTTACGCTCGGGGGCCGAGGACTGAAGCTTTCTTT. This translates into CASSYARGPRTEAFF.

The chain carries TRBV6-5 and TRBJ2-7; no firm D call. The V gene's germline CDR1 is MNHEY and CDR2 SVGAGI. The CDR3 has 14 residues. Trimming stripped 2 bases from V and 1 base from J, with 9 bases between. The CDR3 reads CASSYDIGSYEQYF. The CDR3 DNA sequence: TGTGCCAGCAGTTACGACATTGGGTCCTACGAGCAGTACTTC.

V and J are TRBV5-6 and TRBJ1-3; D remains ambiguous. V was clipped by 0 bases and J by 10 bases, with 8 bases between them. Germline CDR1 is SGHDT and CDR2 is YYEEEE. The CDR3 is 12 amino acids. CDR3 residues: CASSLGRSTIYF. CDR3 DNA sequence: TGTGCCAGCAGCTTGGGCAGGAGTACCATATATTTT.

This chain uses TRBV12-5 with TRBJ2-1; D gene ambiguous. The CDR3 consists of 12 residues. Trimming stripped 5 bases from V and 4 bases from J, with 6 bases between. Per the germline V gene, CDR1 is LGHNT and CDR2 is FRNRAP. This CDR3 reads CASGRTYNEQFF. CDR3 nucleotide sequence: TGTGCTAGTGGTCGGACGTACAATGAGCAGTTCTTC. The full variable domain, in which reference TRBV12-5 and TRBJ2-1 provide the parts outside the CDR3, is DARVTQTPRHKVTEMGQEVTMRCQPILGHNTVFWYRQTMMQGLELLAYFRNRAPLDDSGMPKDRFSAEMPDATLATLKIQPSEPRDSAVYFCASGRTYNEQFFGPGTRLTVL.